This TCR beta chain came from a study of human T cells and chemical hapten exposure. Study results and limitations: Expanded TCRs were compared with controls, and the expanded TCRs formed significantly more large CDR3 similarity clusters.

Remarks on this clonotype: The antigen is not known.

V was shortened by 5 bases and J by 2 bases, with 14 bases between the two germline ends. CDR1 is SGHTA, CDR2 FQGTGA, per germline. The CDR3 sequence is 15 residues long. The time point: patch test 1, 2 weeks after DPC sensitization. Specified treatment: therapeutic diphenylcyclopropenone sensitization with weekly scalp DPC. TCRdb re-analysed the RACE reads in MiXCR, keeping a single row per CDR3 protein. The table has about 120,000 distinct CDR3 sequences, roughly 15% seen once. The chain recombines TRBV7-3 with TRBJ2-3; D is unclear. The sequence derives from a man aged 18-30 years with alopecia areata. Some clones in this sample may be carry-over from other donors' samples. The sequencing here drew on whole blood, taken in connection with sensitization to the hapten diphenylcyclopropenone (DPC). The CDR3 region is CASSPRTLPTDTQYF. CDR3 nucleotides: TGTGCCAGCAGCCCTCGGACGTTACCCACAGATACGCAGTATTTT.